This entry lists 15 T cell receptor beta chains sequenced from one sample in a study of Ad26.COV2.S vaccination and SARS-CoV-2 variants. Treatment indicated: 15 to 20 received Ad26.COV2.S at low or high dose, single or two shots; about 5 received placebo; per-sample allocation not given. Material that was analyzed had been drawn on day 63 after the first vaccine or placebo injection. The assay was immunoSEQ multiplex PCR, and TCRdb's table has in-frame clones only and misses some. Found here are 380,000 or so clones, 80% to 90% of them singletons; the top ten hold around 10%. The source material was peripheral blood, sampled in a trial of Ad26.COV2.S vaccine versus placebo. The receptors were gathered from a person between 18 and 59 years old who received the Ad26.COV2.S COVID-19 vaccine or a placebo.

The chain joins TRBV18 to TRBJ1-2; 9 bases are shared with TRBD1. The CDR3 length is 14 residues. Germline CDR1 KGHSH, CDR2 LQKENI. V was clipped by 3 bases and J by 8 bases; unmatched bases: 7. This CDR3 is CASSPPGTGFGYTF. The DNA of the CDR3 is TGTGCCAGCTCACCTCCGGGGACAGGGTTCGGCTACACCTTC.

The chain recombines TRBV6-5 with TRBJ1-3; 8 nucleotides agree with TRBD1. Germline values: CDR1 MNHEY, CDR2 SVGAGI. This CDR3 has 14 amino acids. Unmatched junction bases numbered 3, after V lost 5 bases and J lost 3 bases. Here the CDR3 DNA reads TGTGCCAGCAGTCCCGGGACAGGTGGAAACACCATATATTTT. Amino acids: CASSPGTGGNTIYF.

The chain recombines TRBV7-9 with TRBJ2-3; tentatively, D is TRBD2 (6 bases). V shed 5 bases and J shed 4 bases, with 13 bases lying between them. The CDR3 consists of 14 residues. Germline values: CDR1 SEHNR, CDR2 FQNEAQ (reference sequence). The CDR3 nucleotides are TGTGCCAGCAGCCGGGACTCTCGGGCAGATACGCAGTATTTT. Its protein is CASSRDSRADTQYF.

This chain connects TRBV7-9 to TRBJ1-1; no definite D call. Germline values: CDR1 SEHNR, CDR2 FQNEAQ (reference sequence). This CDR3 region has 12 residues. V lost 8 bases, J lost 8 bases, and 15 bases lay in between. The CDR3: CASHGEREEAFF. CDR3 DNA sequence: TGTGCCAGCCACGGGGAACGCGAGGAAGCTTTCTTT.

The chain uses TRBV4-2 and TRBJ1-1; D uncertain. CDR3 size: 14 residues. From germline, CDR1 is LGHNA and CDR2 YNFKEQ. V lost 1 base to trimming and J lost 8 bases, with 14 bases between them. The CDR3 here is CASSQVEGGSEAFF. CDR3 sequence (DNA): TGTGCCAGCAGCCAAGTAGAAGGAGGTTCGGAAGCTTTCTTT.

The chain carries TRBV6-5 and TRBJ1-3; D ambiguous. V was shortened by 0 bases and J by 11 bases, with 14 bases between the two germline ends. In germline, CDR1 is MNHEY, CDR2 SVGAGI. This CDR3 is built from 14 residues. The CDR3 spells CASSYSISGIPIYF. The CDR3 nucleotides are TGTGCCAGCAGTTACTCGATTTCGGGGATACCCATATATTTT.

This rearrangement joins TRBV6-5 to TRBJ1-1; 8 nucleotides match TRBD1. The CDR3 totals 15 residues. The germline gives CDR1 MNHEY, CDR2 SVGAGI. J lost 6 bases, V lost 1 base, and 7 bases had no gene match. The chain's CDR3 is CASSYFQGAQPEAFF. The CDR3 nucleotides read TGTGCCAGCAGTTACTTCCAGGGGGCGCAACCTGAAGCTTTCTTT.

A word on this clone: A read error may account for a junction end that differs from germline. This chain uses TRBV25-1 with TRBJ2-1; 10 bases agree with TRBD2. Germline loops: CDR1 MGHDK, CDR2 SYGVNS. The CDR3 totals 14 residues. The CDR3 is CATRIGLAGAEEFF. CDR3 nucleotide sequence: TGTGCCACCCGGATTGGGCTAGCGGGAGCTGAGGAGTTCTTC.

The chain couples TRBV5-6 to TRBJ1-2; D unclear. Trimming shortened V by 2 bases and J by 4 bases, and 18 bases separated the two germline ends. CDR1 and CDR2 from the germline V gene are SGHDT and YYEEEE. The CDR3 runs to 16 residues. CDR3 sequence reads: CASSFPPIVGGYGYTF. CDR3 coding DNA: TGTGCCAGCAGCTTCCCCCCTATCGTAGGCGGCTATGGCTACACCTTC.

This chain joins TRBV5-1 and TRBJ2-5; the match to TRBD2 covers 12 bases. The CDR3 covers 16 residues. Per the germline V gene, CDR1 is SGHRS and CDR2 is YFSETQ. V dropped 3 bases and J dropped 3; count of bases not matched to a gene: 6. The CDR3 sequence is CASSSSTSGGKETQYF. DNA for the CDR3: TGCGCCAGCAGCTCGTCGACTAGCGGGGGAAAAGAGACCCAGTACTTC. The full variable domain, rest sourced from reference TRBV5-1 and TRBJ2-5, is KAGVTQTPRYLIKTRGQQVTLSCSPISGHRSVSWYQQTPGQGLQFLFEYFSETQRNKGNFPGRFSGRQFSNSRSEMNVSTLELGDSALYLCASSSSTSGGKETQYFGPGTRLLVL.

The table lists this clone with a count of one. The chain carries TRBV11-2 and TRBJ2-2; the D is unclear. Per germline, CDR1 SGHAT and CDR2 FQNNGV. The CDR3 is made up of 14 amino acids. The V end lost 5 bases, the J end lost 3 bases, and 10 bases lay between the germline ends. CDR3: CASSPPIYTGELFF. CDR3 bases: TGTGCCAGCAGCCCCCCAATATACACCGGGGAGCTGTTTTTT.

This chain joins TRBV30 and TRBJ2-5; TRBD1 matches 11 bases. Germline CDR1 GTSNPN, CDR2 SVGIG (reference sequence). The CDR3 totals 17 residues. J lost 3 bases, V lost 5 bases, and 14 bases had no gene match. The CDR3 loop reads CAWGRDRGIGGEETQYF. CDR3 coding DNA: TGTGCCTGGGGCCGGGACAGGGGGATTGGCGGGGAAGAGACCCAGTACTTC.

This clone was counted a single time. The chain couples TRBV6-5 to TRBJ1-2; 7 bases are shared with TRBD1. CDR1 and CDR2 from the germline V gene are MNHEY and SVGAGI. V trimming: 6 bases; J trimming: 2 bases; junction bases outside the gene matches: 3. The CDR3 runs 13 residues. The DNA of the CDR3 is TGTGCCAGCAGAGACAGGGCCAACTATGGCTACACCTTC. Protein: CASRDRANYGYTF.

This clone was observed a single time. The rearrangement joins TRBV10-2 to TRBJ2-4, with 9 bases lining up with TRBD2. The V segment lost 2 bases and the J segment 6 bases; nucleotides outside the gene matches: 2. Germline assignment: CDR1 WSHSY and CDR2 SAAADI. The CDR3 has 14 amino acids. In DNA form, the CDR3 reads TGCGCCAGCAGTGAGGGCGGGGGGGTAAACATTCAGTACTTC. As protein: CASSEGGGVNIQYF.

The rearrangement uses TRBV2 and TRBJ1-2; D not certain. CDR1 is SNHLY, CDR2 FYNNEI, per germline. There are 13 residues in the CDR3. V was trimmed by 3 bases and J by 5 bases, leaving 10 bases between them. DNA of the CDR3: TGTGCCAGCAGTGACGCAGATATTTATGGCTACACCTTC. The encoded protein is CASSDADIYGYTF.